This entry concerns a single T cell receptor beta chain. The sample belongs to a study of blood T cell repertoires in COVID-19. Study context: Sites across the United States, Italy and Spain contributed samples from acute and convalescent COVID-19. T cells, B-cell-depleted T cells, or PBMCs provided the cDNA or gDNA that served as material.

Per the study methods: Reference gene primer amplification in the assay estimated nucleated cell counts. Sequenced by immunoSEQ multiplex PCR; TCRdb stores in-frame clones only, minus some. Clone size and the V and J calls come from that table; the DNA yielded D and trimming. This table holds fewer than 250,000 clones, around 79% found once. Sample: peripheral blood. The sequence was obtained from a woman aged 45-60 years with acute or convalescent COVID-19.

The CDR3 spells CASSQDRAKPQHF. As DNA, the CDR3 is TGCGCCAGCAGCCAGGACAGGGCGAAGCCCCAGCATTTT. The chain recombines TRBV4-1 with TRBJ1-5; 8 positions agree with TRBD1. The V gene end was trimmed by 3 bases and the J gene end by 8 bases; junction bases not matched to a gene: 3. Germline V gene sequence: CDR1 MGHRA, CDR2 YSYEKL. The CDR3 is 13 amino acids.